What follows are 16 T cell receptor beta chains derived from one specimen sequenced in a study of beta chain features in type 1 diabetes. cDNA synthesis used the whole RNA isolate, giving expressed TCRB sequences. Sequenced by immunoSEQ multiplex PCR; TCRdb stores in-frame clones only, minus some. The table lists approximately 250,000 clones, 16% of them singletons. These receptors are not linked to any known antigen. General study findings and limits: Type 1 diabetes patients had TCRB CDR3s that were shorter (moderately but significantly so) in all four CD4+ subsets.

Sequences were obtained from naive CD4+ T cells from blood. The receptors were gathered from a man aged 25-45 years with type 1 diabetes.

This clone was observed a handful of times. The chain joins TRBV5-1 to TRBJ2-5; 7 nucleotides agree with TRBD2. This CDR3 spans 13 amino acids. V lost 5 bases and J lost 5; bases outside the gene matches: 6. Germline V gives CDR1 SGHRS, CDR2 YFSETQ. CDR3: CASSYGAGETQYF. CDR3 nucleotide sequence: TGCGCCAGCAGTTATGGAGCGGGGGAGACCCAGTACTTC.

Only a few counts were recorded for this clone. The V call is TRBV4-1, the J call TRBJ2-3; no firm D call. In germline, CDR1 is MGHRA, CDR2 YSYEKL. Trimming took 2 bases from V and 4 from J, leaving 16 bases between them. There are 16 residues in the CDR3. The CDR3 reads CASSQPTRSRADTQYF. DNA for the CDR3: TGCGCCAGCAGCCAACCAACTCGGTCACGGGCAGATACGCAGTATTTT.

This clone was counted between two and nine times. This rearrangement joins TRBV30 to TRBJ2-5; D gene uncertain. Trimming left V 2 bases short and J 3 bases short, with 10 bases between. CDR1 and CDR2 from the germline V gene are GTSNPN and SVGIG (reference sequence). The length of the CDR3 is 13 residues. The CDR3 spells CAWSSGLKETQYF. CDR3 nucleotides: TGTGCCTGGAGTTCCGGCTTGAAAGAGACCCAGTACTTC.

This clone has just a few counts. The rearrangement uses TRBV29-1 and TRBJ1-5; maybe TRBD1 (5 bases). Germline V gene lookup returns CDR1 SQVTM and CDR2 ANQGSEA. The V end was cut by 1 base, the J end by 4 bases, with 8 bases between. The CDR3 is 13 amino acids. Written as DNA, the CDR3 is TGCAGCGTTGAAGCAGGGAGGAATCAGCCCCAGCATTTT. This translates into CSVEAGRNQPQHF. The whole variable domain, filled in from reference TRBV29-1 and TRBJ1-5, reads SAVISQKPSRDICQRGTSLTIQCQVDSQVTMMFWYRQQPGQSLTLIATANQGSEATYESGFVIDKFPISRPNLTFSTLTVSNMSPEDSSIYLCSVEAGRNQPQHFGDGTRLSIL.

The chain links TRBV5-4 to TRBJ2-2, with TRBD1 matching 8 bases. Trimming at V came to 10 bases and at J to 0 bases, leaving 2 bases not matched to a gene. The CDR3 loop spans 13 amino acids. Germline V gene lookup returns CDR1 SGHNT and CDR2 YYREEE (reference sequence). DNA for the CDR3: TGTGCCTCGACAGGGGCGAACACCGGGGAGCTGTTTTTT. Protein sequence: CASTGANTGELFF. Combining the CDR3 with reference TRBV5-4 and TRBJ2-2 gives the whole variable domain ETGVTQSPTHLIKTRGQQVTLRCSSQSGHNTVSWYQQALGQGPQFIFQYYREEENGRGNFPPRFSGLQFPNYSSELNVNALELDDSALYLCASTGANTGELFFGEGSRLTVL.

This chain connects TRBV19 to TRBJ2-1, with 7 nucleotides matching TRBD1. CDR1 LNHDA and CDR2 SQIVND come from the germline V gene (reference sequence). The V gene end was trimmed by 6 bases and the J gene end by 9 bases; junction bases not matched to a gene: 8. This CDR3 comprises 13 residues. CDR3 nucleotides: TGTGCCAGTAGCAAGACAGGGACAGCTGAGCAGTTCTTC. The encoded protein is CASSKTGTAEQFF.

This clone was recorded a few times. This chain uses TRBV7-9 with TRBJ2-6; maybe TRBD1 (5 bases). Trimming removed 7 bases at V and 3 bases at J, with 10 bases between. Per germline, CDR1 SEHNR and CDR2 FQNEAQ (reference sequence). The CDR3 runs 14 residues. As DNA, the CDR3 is TGTGCCAGCACGGGCAGGGTTGGGGCCAACGTCCTGACTTTC. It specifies CASTGRVGANVLTF.

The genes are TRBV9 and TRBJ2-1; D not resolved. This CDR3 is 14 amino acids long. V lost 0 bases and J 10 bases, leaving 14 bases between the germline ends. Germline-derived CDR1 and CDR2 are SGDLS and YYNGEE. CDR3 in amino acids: CASSVEWQFGEQFF. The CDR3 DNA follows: TGTGCCAGCAGCGTAGAGTGGCAGTTCGGGGAGCAGTTCTTC.

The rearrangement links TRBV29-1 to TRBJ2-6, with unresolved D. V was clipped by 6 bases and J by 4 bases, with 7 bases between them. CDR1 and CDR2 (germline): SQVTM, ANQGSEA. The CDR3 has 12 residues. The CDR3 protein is CSVLKGANVLTF. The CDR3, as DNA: TGCAGCGTCTTAAAGGGGGCCAACGTCCTGACTTTC.

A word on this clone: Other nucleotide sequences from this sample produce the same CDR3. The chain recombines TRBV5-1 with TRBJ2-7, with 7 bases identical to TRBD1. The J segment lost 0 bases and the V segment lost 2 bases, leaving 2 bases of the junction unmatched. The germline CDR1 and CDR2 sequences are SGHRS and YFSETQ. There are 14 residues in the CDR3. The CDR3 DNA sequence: TGCGCCAGCAGCTTAACAGGGGACTCCTACGAGCAGTACTTC. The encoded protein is CASSLTGDSYEQYF. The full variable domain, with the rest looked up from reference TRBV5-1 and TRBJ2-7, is KAGVTQTPRYLIKTRGQQVTLSCSPISGHRSVSWYQQTPGQGLQFLFEYFSETQRNKGNFPGRFSGRQFSNSRSEMNVSTLELGDSALYLCASSLTGDSYEQYFGPGTRLTVT.

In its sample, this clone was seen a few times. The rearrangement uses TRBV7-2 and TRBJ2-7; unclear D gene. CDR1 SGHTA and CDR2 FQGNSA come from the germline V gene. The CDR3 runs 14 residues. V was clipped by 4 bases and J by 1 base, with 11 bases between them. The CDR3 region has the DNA TGTGCCAGCAGCTCGTACGGTTCTTCCTACGAGCAGTACTTC. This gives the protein CASSSYGSSYEQYF.

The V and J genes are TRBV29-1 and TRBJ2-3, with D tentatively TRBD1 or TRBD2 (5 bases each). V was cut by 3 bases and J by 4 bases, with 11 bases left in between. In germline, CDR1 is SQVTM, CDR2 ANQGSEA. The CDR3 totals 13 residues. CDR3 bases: TGCAGCGTTGAGGGGGACGGGGCAGATACGCAGTATTTT. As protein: CSVEGDGADTQYF.

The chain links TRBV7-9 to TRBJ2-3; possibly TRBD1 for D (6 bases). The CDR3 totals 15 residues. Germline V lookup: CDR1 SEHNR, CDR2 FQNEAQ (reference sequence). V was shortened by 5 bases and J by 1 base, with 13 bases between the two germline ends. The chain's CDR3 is CASSQGGFGTDTQYF. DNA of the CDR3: TGTGCCAGCAGCCAAGGGGGTTTCGGCACAGATACGCAGTATTTT.

The CDR3 loop is CAISGSGTGFEKLFF. The DNA for the CDR3 is TGTGCCATCAGTGGTAGTGGGACAGGTTTCGAAAAACTGTTTTTT. V is TRBV10-3 and J is TRBJ1-4; 8 nucleotides line up with TRBD1. Looked up from germline, CDR1 is ENHRY and CDR2 is SYGVKD. V dropped 4 bases and J dropped 8; count of bases not matched to a gene: 9. The CDR3 consists of 15 residues.

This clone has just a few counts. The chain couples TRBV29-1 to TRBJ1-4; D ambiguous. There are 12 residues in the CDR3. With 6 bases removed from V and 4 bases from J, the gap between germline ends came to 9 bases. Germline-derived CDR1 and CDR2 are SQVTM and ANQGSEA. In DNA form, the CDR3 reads TGCAGCGTCGGGGATTTTAATGAAAAACTGTTTTTT. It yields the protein CSVGDFNEKLFF.

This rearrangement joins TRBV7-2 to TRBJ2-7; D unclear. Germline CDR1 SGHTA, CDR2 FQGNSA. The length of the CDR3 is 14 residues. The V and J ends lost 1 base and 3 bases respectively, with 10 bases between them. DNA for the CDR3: TGTGCCAGCAGCTTAGGAACATCGAACTACGAGCAGTACTTC. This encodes CASSLGTSNYEQYF.